This TCR beta chain was obtained from a study of CD8 T cells in Susac syndrome (dated by TCRdb to about 2019). For context, the study as a whole: Repertoire sequencing was used to test whether CD8+ T cell activation and differentiation in Susac syndrome was antigen driven. The investigation overall reported the following: The TCR sequencing and HLA analysis was acknowledged to have included a relatively small number of individuals.

The cysteine opens and the phenylalanine closes a CDR3 of 14 amino acids. This entry keeps only the CDR3 DNA: 42 bases, framed from base 1. CDR1 and CDR2 are read off the germline V gene as SGHRS and YFSETQ. Relative to germline, V is 0 bases shorter and J is 7 bases shorter, with 13 bases between their ends. Peripheral blood CD8+ and CD4+ T cells from healthy donors, Susac syndrome patients and multiple sclerosis patients were profiled by high-throughput TCR beta sequencing. Healthy donors were age- and sex-matched controls. Bulk CD8+ and CD4+ T cells were purified by magnetic negative isolation, whereas CD8+ TEMRA cells were enriched by FACS. Blood was drawn into EDTA tubes, processed within 24 hours, and PBMCs were isolated by density gradient centrifugation. PBMCs intended for TCR sequencing were frozen in liquid nitrogen and were later thawed in a 37 degrees C water bath. The sorted or isolated CD4+, CD8+ and CD8+ TEMRA cells reached a purity of at least 90%.

As concerns this clonotype: Its antigen is still unknown. One base away there is no much larger clone; base qualities are not given.

RNA was extracted with the RNeasy kit and 0.5 to 1 ug was reverse transcribed using random hexamers. The immunoSEQ multiplex PCR assay, which covers 54 Vbeta and 13 Jbeta segments, was used to amplify TCR beta CDR3 regions. PCR amplification bias was corrected by using a synthetic template baseline for primer optimization and computational correction. The original pipeline was this. Reads were annotated to V, D and J genes according to IMGT and were analyzed with immunoSEQ Analyzer, with only productive sequences retained. Clonality was computed as one minus Shannon entropy normalized by log2 of the number of productive unique sequences. For each patient and control, public and private clones were evaluated within the 100 most prevalent clones. Clones were defined as Susac-specific when absent from the healthy and MS cohorts, from 1052 published viral clones and from other ImmuneACCESS disease sequences. TCRdb redid the processing of the public reads, applying fastp at Q25 and MiXCR, and retained in-frame beta chains. Identical CDR3 proteins give one entry, which carries the most common genes and DNA. The V and J calls follow TCRdb's processing rather than the paper's. Recorded for this sample are about 150,000 distinct CDR3 sequences; roughly 94% of them occurred a single time. The leading ten clones occupy 0.075% to 0.1% of the sample.

This TCR was sampled from a human donor in good health. The source material was CD4+ T cells from PBMCs. This receptor chain uses TRBV5-1 and TRBJ1-1; the D gene is perhaps TRBD1, on 5 matching bases. The CDR3 in this case is CASSLERVGGEAFF. DNA sequence: TGCGCCAGCAGCTTGGAAAGGGTTGGGGGTGAAGCTTTCTTT.